A single sample gave rise to the 3 T cell receptor beta chains below, sequenced in a study of T cells in Graves' hyperthyroidism and ophthalmopathy. The CDR3 regions of TCR beta were amplified from RNA transcripts. The HTBI primer set drove a first-round RT-PCR of the TCR CDR3. TCRdb reanalysed the multiplex PCR reads using MiXCR and keeps one entry per CDR3 protein. The data show around 580,000 distinct CDR3 sequences, about a sixth seen once. The sequenced material came from blood. All receptors derive from a young woman with Graves' hyperthyroidism.

The gene calls are TRBV20-1 and TRBJ1-5; 8 bases are a match to TRBD1. Germline loops: CDR1 DFQATT, CDR2 SNEGSKA (reference sequence). CDR3 size: 15 residues. The ends lost 3 bases at V and 0 bases at J; junction bases unmatched: 4. CDR3 nucleotide sequence: TGCAGTGCTAGCCAGGGGGCTATTAGCAATCAGCCCCAGCATTTT. This encodes CSASQGAISNQPQHF.

This chain joins TRBV29-1 and TRBJ2-7, with D possibly matching TRBD2 (6 bases). There are 15 residues in the CDR3. V was clipped by 2 bases and J by 3 bases, with 17 bases between them. CDR1 is SQVTM, CDR2 ANQGSEA, per germline. The CDR3 DNA sequence: TGCAGCGTTGAAAGGGTAGTTAGCGGATTCTACGAGCAGTACTTC. Protein product: CSVERVVSGFYEQYF.

J is TRBJ1-3 and V is TRBV4-1, with a weak D call TRBD1 (6 bases). Deletions cut 4 bases from V and 1 base from J, with 11 bases between. This CDR3 spans 15 amino acids. In germline, CDR1 is MGHRA, CDR2 YSYEKL. The CDR3 DNA is TGCGCCAGCAGCCTAGAAGGGGGGTCTGGAAACACCATATATTTT. Translation: CASSLEGGSGNTIYF.